This T cell receptor (beta chain) was profiled in a study of identical twins. Whole-study results and caveats: Modeled out-of-frame TCR alpha sharing in monozygotic twins fell below observed levels. Twin pairs' shared out-of-frame alpha sequences were enriched in low generation probability.

This clonotype was seen only a few times. The antigen is undetermined. Template switching introduced a universal primer site, and the cDNA bore unique molecular identifiers. TCRdb independently ran MiXCR on the 5' RACE reads; one entry per CDR3 protein. The sample contains nearly 250,000 distinct CDR3 sequences, roughly 7% of which appear only once. Trimming stripped 7 bases from V and 0 bases from J, with 9 bases between. Germline V gene lookup returns CDR1 ENHRY and CDR2 SYGVKD. The CDR3 spans 14 residues. This same sample was also taken into another study, of yellow fever vaccine responses in identical twins.

The receptor was isolated from a woman between 18 and 29 years old in good health. This chain links TRBV10-3 with TRBJ2-2; D may match TRBD1 or TRBD2 (5 bases each). Sequenced: memory (CD45RO+) T cells sorted from blood. The chain's CDR3 is CAIMRGTNTGELFF. The CDR3 region has the DNA TGTGCCATCATGAGGGGAACGAACACCGGGGAGCTGTTTTTT.